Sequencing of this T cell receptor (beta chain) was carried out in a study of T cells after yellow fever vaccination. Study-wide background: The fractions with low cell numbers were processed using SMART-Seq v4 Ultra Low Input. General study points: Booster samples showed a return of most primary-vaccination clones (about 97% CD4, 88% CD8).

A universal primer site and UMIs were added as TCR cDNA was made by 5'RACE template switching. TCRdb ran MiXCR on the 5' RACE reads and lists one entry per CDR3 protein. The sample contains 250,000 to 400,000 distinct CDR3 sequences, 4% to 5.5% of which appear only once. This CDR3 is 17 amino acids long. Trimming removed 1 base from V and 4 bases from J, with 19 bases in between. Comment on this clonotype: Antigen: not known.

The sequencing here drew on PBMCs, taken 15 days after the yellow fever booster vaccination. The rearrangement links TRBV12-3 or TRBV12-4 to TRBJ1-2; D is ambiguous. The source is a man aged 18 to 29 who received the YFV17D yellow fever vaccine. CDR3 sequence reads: CASSLDFGNSVLYGYTF. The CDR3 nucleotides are TGTGCCAGCAGTTTAGATTTTGGCAACAGTGTTCTCTATGGCTACACCTTC.